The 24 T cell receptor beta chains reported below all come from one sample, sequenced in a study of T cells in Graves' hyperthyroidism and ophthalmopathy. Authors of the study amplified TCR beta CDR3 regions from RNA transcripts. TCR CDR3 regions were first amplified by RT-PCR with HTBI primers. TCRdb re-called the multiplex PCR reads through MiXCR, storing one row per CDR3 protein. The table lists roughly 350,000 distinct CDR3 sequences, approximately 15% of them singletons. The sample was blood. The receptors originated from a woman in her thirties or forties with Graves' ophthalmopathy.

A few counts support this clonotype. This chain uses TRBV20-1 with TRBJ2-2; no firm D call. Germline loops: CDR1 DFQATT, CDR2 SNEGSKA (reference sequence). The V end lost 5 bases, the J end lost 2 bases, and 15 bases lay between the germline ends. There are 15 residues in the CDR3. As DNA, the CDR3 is TGCAGTGCTGAACCTTTTTCCGACAACACCGGGGAGCTGTTTTTT. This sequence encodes CSAEPFSDNTGELFF.

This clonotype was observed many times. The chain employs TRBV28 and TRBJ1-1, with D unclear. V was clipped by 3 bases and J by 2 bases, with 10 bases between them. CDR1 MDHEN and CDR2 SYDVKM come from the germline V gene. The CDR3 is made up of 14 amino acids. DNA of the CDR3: TGTGCCAGCAGTTTGATGGCGCGAAACACTGAAGCTTTCTTT. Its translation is CASSLMARNTEAFF. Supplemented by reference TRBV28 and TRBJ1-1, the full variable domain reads DVKVTQSSRYLVKRTGEKVFLECVQDMDHENMFWYRQDPGLGLRLIYFSYDVKMKEKGDIPEGYSVSREKKERFSLILESASTNQTSMYLCASSLMARNTEAFFGQGTRLTVV.

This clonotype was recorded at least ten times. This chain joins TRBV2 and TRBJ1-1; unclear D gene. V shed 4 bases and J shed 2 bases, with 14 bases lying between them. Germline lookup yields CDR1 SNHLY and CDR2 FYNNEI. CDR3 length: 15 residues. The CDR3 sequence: CASSALPQPNTEAFF. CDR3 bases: TGTGCCAGCAGTGCCCTACCGCAACCAAACACTGAAGCTTTCTTT.

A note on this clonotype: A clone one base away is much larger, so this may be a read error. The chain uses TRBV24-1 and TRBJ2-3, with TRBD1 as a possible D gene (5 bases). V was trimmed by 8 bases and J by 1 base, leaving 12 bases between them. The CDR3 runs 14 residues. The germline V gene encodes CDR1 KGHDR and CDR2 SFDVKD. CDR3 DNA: TGTGCCACCAATACCTCGACAGGCACAGATACGCAGTATTTT. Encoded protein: CATNTSTGTDTQYF.

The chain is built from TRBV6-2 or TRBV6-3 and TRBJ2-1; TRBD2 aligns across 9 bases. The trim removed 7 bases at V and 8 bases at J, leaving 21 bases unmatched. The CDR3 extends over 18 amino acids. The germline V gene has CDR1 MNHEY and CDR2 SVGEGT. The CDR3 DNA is TGTGCCAGCATATTTATCGAAGTGAGGCGGGAGGGCCTCTATGAGCAGTTCTTC. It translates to CASIFIEVRREGLYEQFF.

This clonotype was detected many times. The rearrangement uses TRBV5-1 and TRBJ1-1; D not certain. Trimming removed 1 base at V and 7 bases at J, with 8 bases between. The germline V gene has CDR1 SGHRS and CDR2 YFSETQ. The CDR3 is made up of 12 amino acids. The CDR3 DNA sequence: TGCGCCAGCAGCTTGACCGGGAGTGAAGCTTTCTTT. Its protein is CASSLTGSEAFF.

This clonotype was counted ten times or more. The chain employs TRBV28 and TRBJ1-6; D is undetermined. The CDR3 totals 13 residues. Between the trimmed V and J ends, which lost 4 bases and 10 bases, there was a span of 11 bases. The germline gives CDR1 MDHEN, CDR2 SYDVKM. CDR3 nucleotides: TGTGCCAGCAGTTCCACGGTCTACTCACCCCTCCACTTT. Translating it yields CASSSTVYSPLHF.

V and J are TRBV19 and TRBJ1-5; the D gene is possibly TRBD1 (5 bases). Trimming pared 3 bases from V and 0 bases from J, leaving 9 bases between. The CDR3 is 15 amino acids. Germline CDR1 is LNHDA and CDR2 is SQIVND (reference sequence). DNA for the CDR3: TGTGCCAGTAGTATTTCGACAGATAGCAATCAGCCCCAGCATTTT. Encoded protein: CASSISTDSNQPQHF.

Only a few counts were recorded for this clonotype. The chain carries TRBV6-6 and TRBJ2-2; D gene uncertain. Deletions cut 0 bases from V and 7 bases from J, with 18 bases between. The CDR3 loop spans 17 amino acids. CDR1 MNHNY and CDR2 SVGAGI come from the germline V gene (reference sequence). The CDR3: CASSYSINLDPSGELFF. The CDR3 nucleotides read TGTGCCAGCAGTTACTCGATTAATCTAGATCCCAGCGGGGAGCTGTTTTTT.

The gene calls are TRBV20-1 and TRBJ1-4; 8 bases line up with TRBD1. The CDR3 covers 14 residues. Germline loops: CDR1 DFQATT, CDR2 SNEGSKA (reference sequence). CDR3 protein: CSAARGQENEKLFF. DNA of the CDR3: TGCAGCGCCGCCCGGGGACAGGAAAATGAAAAACTGTTTTTT.

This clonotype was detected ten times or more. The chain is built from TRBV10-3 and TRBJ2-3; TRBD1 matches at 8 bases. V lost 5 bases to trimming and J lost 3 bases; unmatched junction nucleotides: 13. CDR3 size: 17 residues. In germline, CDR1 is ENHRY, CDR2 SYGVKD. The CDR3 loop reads CAISRRPGQESTDTQYF. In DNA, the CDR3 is TGTGCCATCAGTAGAAGACCGGGACAGGAATCGACAGATACGCAGTATTTT.

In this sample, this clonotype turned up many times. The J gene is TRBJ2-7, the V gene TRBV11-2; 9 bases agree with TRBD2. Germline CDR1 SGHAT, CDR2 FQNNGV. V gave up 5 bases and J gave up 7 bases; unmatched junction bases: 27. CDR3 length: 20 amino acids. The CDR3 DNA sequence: TGTGCCAGCAGCGGGCACGACGGGCGGAGTAGCGGGAGATGGGGTGAAGAGCAGTACTTC. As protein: CASSGHDGRSSGRWGEEQYF.

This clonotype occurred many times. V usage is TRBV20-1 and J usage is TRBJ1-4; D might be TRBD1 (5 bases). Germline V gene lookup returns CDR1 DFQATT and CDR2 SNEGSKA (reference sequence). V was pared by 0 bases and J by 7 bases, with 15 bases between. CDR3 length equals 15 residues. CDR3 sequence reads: CSARDPRGGTEKLFF. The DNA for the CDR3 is TGCAGTGCTAGAGATCCTCGGGGGGGGACTGAAAAACTGTTTTTT.

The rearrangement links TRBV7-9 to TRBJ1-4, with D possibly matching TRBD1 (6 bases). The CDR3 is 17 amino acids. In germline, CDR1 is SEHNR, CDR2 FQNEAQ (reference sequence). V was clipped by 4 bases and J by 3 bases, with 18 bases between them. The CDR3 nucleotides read TGTGCCAGCAGCTCGCTCGACAGGACAGCGCCTAATGAAAAACTGTTTTTT. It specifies CASSSLDRTAPNEKLFF.

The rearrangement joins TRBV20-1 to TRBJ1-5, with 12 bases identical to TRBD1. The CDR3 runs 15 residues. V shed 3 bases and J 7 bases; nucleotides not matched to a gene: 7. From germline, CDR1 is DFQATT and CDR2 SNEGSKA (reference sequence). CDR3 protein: CSASTGTGGQQPQHF. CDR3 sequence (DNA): TGCAGTGCTAGTACCGGGACAGGGGGCCAGCAGCCCCAGCATTTT.

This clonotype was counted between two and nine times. The CDR3 bases are TGTGCCAGCTCACCAGAGCGTATGGTAGCCAAAAACATTCAGTACTTC. Protein sequence: CASSPERMVAKNIQYF. This chain connects TRBV18 to TRBJ2-4; no reliable D call. Per the germline V gene, CDR1 is KGHSH and CDR2 is LQKENI. The CDR3 length is 16 residues. V was trimmed by 2 bases and J by 0 bases, leaving 11 bases between them. Based on the CDR3 plus reference TRBV18 and TRBJ2-4, the full variable domain is NAGVMQNPRHLVRRRGQEARLRCSPMKGHSHVYWYRQLPEEGLKFMVYLQKENIIDESGMPKERFSAEFPKEGPSILRIQQVVRGDSAAYFCASSPERMVAKNIQYFGAGTRLSVL.

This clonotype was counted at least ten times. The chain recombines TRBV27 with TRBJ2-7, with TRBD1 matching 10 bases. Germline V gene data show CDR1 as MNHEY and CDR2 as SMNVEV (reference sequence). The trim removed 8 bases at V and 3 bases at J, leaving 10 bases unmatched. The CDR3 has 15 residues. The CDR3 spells CASGDGTGDFYEQYF. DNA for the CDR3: TGTGCCAGCGGGGACGGGACAGGGGATTTCTACGAGCAGTACTTC.

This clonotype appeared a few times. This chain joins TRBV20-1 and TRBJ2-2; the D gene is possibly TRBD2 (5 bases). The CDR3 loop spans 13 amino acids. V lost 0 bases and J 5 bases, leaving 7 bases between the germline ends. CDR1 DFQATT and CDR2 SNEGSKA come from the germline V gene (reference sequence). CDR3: CSARDLATGELFF. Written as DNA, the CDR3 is TGCAGTGCTAGAGATCTAGCTACCGGGGAGCTGTTTTTT.

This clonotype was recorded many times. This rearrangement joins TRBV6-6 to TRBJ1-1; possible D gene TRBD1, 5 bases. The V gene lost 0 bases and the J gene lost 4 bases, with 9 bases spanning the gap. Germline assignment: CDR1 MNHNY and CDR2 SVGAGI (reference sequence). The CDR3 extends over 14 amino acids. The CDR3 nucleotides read TGTGCCAGCAGTTACTCTACAGGACCCACTGAAGCTTTCTTT. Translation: CASSYSTGPTEAFF.

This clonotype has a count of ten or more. The CDR3 nucleotides are TGTGCCAGCAGTGAACTCTTGGCTAGCGGGGCCTCGGGGTACAATGAGCAGTTCTTC. The encoded protein is CASSELLASGASGYNEQFF. This sequence joins TRBV2 and TRBJ2-1, with 9 bases identical to TRBD2. Looked up from germline, CDR1 is SNHLY and CDR2 is FYNNEI. This CDR3 has 19 amino acids. J gave up 4 bases and V 2 bases, and 15 bases lay outside the gene matches.

CDR3 nucleotides: TGCAGTGCTCTACCGACTAGTGGTGTTCGTGGCTACACCTTC. Translation: CSALPTSGVRGYTF. The chain links TRBV20-1 to TRBJ1-2, with D uncertain. V was trimmed by 5 bases and J by 7 bases, leaving 20 bases between them. CDR1 DFQATT and CDR2 SNEGSKA come from the germline V gene (reference sequence). The CDR3 contains 14 residues.

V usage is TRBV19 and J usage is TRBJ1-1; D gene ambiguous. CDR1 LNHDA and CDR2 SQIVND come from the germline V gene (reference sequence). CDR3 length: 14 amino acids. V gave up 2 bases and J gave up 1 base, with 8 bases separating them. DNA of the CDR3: TGTGCCAGTAGTATATTCAGGAAGAACACTGAAGCTTTCTTT. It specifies CASSIFRKNTEAFF.

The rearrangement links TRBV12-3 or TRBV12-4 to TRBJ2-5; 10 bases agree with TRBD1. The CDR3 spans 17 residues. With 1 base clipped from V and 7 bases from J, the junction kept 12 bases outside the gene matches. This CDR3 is CASSLGAGTGVSRTQYF. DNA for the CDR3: TGTGCCAGCAGTTTAGGAGCTGGGACAGGGGTATCAAGGACCCAGTACTTC.

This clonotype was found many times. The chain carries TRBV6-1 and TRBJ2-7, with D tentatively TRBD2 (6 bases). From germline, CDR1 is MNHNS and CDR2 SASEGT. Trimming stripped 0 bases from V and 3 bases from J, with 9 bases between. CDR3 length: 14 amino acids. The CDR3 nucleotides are TGTGCCAGCAGTGAAGCGGGCGGGGACTACGAGCAGTACTTC. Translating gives CASSEAGGDYEQYF.